This is a list of T cell receptor beta chains from one sample in a study of cytomegalovirus exposure and HLA in healthy donors. Here immunoSEQ multiplex PCR was the method, and the copy in TCRdb shows in-frame clones only, minus some. The table shows approximately 170,000 clones, with 70% occurring only once. The sample consisted of PBMCs. Source of these receptors: a man aged 18 to 35 in good health and CMV-seropositive. The CDR3 runs from the conserved cysteine through the conserved F or W. A D gene is named only where the DNA matches it firmly. Clone size, where shown, is once, few, many, or a class for clones that have expanded.

TRBD1	TRBV6-1	.	TRBJ1-2	TGTGCCAGCACCACGGGACAGGGAAACTATGGCTACACCTTC	CASTTGQGNYGYTF
TRBD1	TRBV28	.	TRBJ1-6	TGTGCCAGCAGTGGGACAGGGGGCTATAATTCACCCCTCCACTTT	CASSGTGGYNSPLHF
.	TRBV19	few	TRBJ1-5	TGTGCCAGTAGCAGACAAAGCAATCAGCCCCAGCATTTT	CASSRQSNQPQHF
.	TRBV30	.	TRBJ1-6	TGTGCCTGGAGTACGAGAAATTCACCCCTCCACTTT	CAWSTRNSPLHF
TRBD1	TRBV5-1	.	TRBJ1-6	TGCGCCAGCAGCCTAGAGCCGGGACAGGCGGGATCACCCCTCCACTTT	CASSLEPGQAGSPLHF
TRBD1	TRBV6-5	once	TRBJ1-2	TGTGCCAGCAGTTCCCCAGGACAGGGCAAGGCCGAGGGCTACACCTTC	CASSSPGQGKAEGYTF
TRBD2	TRBV10-2	.	TRBJ2-3	TGCGCCAGCGCCCGGACTAGCAGGGCAGATACGCAGTATTTT	CASARTSRADTQYF
TRBD1	TRBV5-1	.	TRBJ2-5	TGCGCCAGCAGCTTGGAACAGGGGCTGGAGACCCAGTACTTC	CASSLEQGLETQYF
.	TRBV10-3	.	TRBJ1-1	TGTGCCATCCGGCCCCTAAAGGACAGCCAAGCTTTCTTT	CAIRPLKDSQAFF
TRBD1	TRBV11-2	.	TRBJ1-1	TGTGCCAGCGCGATCCCGGGACAGGGATCTGAAGCTTTCTTT	CASAIPGQGSEAFF
TRBD1	TRBV4-2	few	TRBJ1-4	TGTGCCAGCAGCCAAGGCCCGGGACAGGGGGATGAAAAACTGTTTTTT	CASSQGPGQGDEKLFF
.	TRBV6-4	.	TRBJ1-1	TGTGCCAGCAGATCGGGACTCTCGACCGAAGCTTTCTTT	CASRSGLSTEAFF
.	TRBV9	.	TRBJ1-1	TGTGCCAGCAGCATGGGGGGTTATGACACTGAAGCTTTCTTT	CASSMGGYDTEAFF
.	TRBV9	.	TRBJ1-1	TGTGCCAGCAGCGTTGGGAGGGGGACACCGGGGGAAGCTTTCTTT	CASSVGRGTPGEAFF
TRBD2	TRBV5-4	few	TRBJ2-1	TGTGCCAGCAGCTTGGGACTAGCGGGAGCGGATGAGCAGTTCTTC	CASSLGLAGADEQFF
.	TRBV2	.	TRBJ2-3	TGTGCCAGCAGTGAAGAAGGGGATTCTACGCAGTATTTT	CASSEEGDSTQYF
TRBD1	TRBV6-5	.	TRBJ1-2	TGTGCCAGCAATATGGGACAGGGGGACGGCTACACCTTC	CASNMGQGDGYTF
.	TRBV27	few	TRBJ1-2	TGTGCCTCCGGGCAGGGCAGCTCTAACTATGGCTACACCTTC	CASGQGSSNYGYTF
TRBD2	TRBV7-2	.	TRBJ2-1	TGTGCCAGCAGCTCACTAGCGGGGGGGCCGTTGTTCTTC	CASSSLAGGPLFF
.	TRBV28	.	TRBJ2-5	TGTGCCAGCAGTTCAGGACTCCGCGTTCGCCGAAAAGAGACCCAGTACTTC	CASSSGLRVRRKETQYF
TRBD1	TRBV5-1	.	TRBJ2-1	TGCGCCAGCAGCTTGGACGGGACAGGGTTCGATGAGCAGTTCTTC	CASSLDGTGFDEQFF
TRBD2	TRBV28	.	TRBJ2-5	TGTGCCAGCAGTAGACCCGCCGGGGGGCAAGAGACCCAGTACTTC	CASSRPAGGQETQYF
.	TRBV19	once	TRBJ1-1	TGTGCCAGTAGTATATATACTGAAGCTTTCTTT	CASSIYTEAFF
.	TRBV9	few	TRBJ1-1	TGTGCCAGCAGCCTATCCTGGGGGGGAGGAGGCACTGAAGCTTTCTTT	CASSLSWGGGGTEAFF
TRBD1	TRBV5-4	.	TRBJ1-4	TGTGCCAGCAGCTTAGGACAGGGGAGGAATGAAAAACTGTTTTTT	CASSLGQGRNEKLFF
TRBD2	TRBV19	.	TRBJ2-1	TGTGCCAGTAGGCTAGCGGGCGGGGGGAGTGAGCAGTTCTTC	CASRLAGGGSEQFF
.	TRBV5-1	.	TRBJ1-2	TGCGCCAGCAGCTTGAGCGACAGTTATGGCTACACCTTC	CASSLSDSYGYTF
.	TRBV5-4	.	TRBJ1-2	TGTGCCAGCAGCCCCAGGGATTGGGCCTATGGCTACACCTTC	CASSPRDWAYGYTF